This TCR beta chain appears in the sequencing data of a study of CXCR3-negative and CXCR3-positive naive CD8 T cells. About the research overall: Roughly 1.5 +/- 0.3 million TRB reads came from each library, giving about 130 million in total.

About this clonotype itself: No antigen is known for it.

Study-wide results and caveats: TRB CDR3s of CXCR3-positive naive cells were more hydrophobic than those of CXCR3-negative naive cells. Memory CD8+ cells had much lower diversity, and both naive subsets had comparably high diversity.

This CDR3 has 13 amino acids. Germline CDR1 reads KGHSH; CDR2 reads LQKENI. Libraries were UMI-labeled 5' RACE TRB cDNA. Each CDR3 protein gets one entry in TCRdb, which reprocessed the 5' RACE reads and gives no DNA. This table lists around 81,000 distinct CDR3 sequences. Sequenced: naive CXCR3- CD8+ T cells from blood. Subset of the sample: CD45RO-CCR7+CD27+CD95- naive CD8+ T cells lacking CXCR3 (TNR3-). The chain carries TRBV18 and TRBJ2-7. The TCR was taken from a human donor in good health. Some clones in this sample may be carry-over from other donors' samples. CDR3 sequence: CASSLPDSYEQYF. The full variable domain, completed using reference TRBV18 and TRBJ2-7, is NAGVMQNPRHLVRRRGQEARLRCSPMKGHSHVYWYRQLPEEGLKFMVYLQKENIIDESGMPKERFSAEFPKEGPSILRIQQVVRGDSAAYFCASSLPDSYEQYFGPGTRLTVT.